The entry below describes one T cell receptor (beta chain). Its antigen remains undetermined. Base qualities are not at hand, and no much larger clone is one base apart. The sample originates from a study of blood T cell repertoires in COVID-19 (dated by TCRdb to the early 2020s). General notes on the study: The collaborator samples originated in the United States, Italy and Spain and spanned the acute and convalescent phases of COVID-19. The dataset comprised deeply sampled blood TCRbeta repertoires from subjects exposed to, actively infected with, or recovered from COVID-19. The repertoires were released in a freely available public database intended as a resource for research on the immune response to SARS-CoV-2. Where available, HLA class I and class II types were obtained from metadata supplied by the sample provider rather than from assay-based typing. Samples came from the ongoing ImmuneRACE study (first 160 participants) plus 1,254 subjects from 6 global collaborators. The material from the prospective study consisted of cDNA or gDNA derived from T cells, B-cell-depleted T cells, or PBMCs. A de-identified subject ID, COVID-19 status, age in years and sex were almost always included in the sample metadata.

CDR1 and CDR2, per the germline V gene (reference sequence), are LGHDT and YNNKEL. Measured from the cysteine to the phenylalanine, the CDR3 is 14 residues long. Kept here is only the CDR3 DNA, which spans 42 bases and is read in frame from base 1. The V end loses 4 bases and the J end loses 2 bases, and a stretch of 9 bases separates them. TCRbeta CDR3 regions were amplified from genomic DNA using the immunoSEQ Assay, a bias-controlled multiplex PCR. As for the original processing: The number of nucleated cells in each sample was estimated by amplification of reference gene primers within the assay. To quantify the absolute abundance of each unique TCRbeta CDR3 rearrangement, sequence reads were collapsed and filtered. For each sample, productive Simpson clonality was calculated as the square root of Simpson's diversity index across productive rearrangements. Sourced from immuneACCESS, this table was stored by TCRdb with only in-frame sequences that have V and J called. A share of the clones is absent; for the studies checked, an unresolved V gene accounts for under half, and the remainder has no known explanation. From that table come the V and J calls and clone size; the DNA was used to work out D and trimming. In all, the sample holds approximately 400,000 clones, and approximately 77% of those were seen once. Over 0.95% of the sample rests with the top ten.

Broader findings and caveats from the paper: Clinical and demographic metadata were provided uncurated, with the amount varying by source and participant.

Collaborating institutions collected whole blood in K2EDTA tubes following their own protocols. For TCRbeta analysis, collaborators shipped samples in one of three forms: frozen whole blood, isolated PBMCs, or DNA extracted from either of those sample types. The V and J segments used are TRBV3-1 (or the pseudogene TRBV3-2) and TRBJ1-3, with an unclear D gene assignment. The sequence was collected from a human donor with acute or convalescent COVID-19. The donor label of this sample is uncertain. Sequenced input: peripheral blood. The DNA sequence is as follows: TGTGCCAGCAGCCCCTGGCAAGCTGGAAACACCATATATTTT. This gives the protein CASSPWQAGNTIYF.